This paragraph covers one T cell receptor beta chain sequence. The sample is drawn from a study of blood T cell repertoires in COVID-19. Across the whole study: Whether acute or convalescent, the COVID-19 samples came from the United States, Italy and Spain. Sources were T cells, B-cell-depleted T cells, or PBMCs; the material itself was cDNA or gDNA.

The germline CDR1 and CDR2 sequences are SQVTM and ANQGSEA. After removal of 6 bases from V and 3 bases from J, the junction contained 1 base not matched to a gene. The length of the CDR3 is 13 residues. Per the study methods: The authors estimated nucleated cell counts from reference gene primer amplification. Produced via immunoSEQ multiplex PCR; TCRdb's table is partial and in-frame only. The V and J calls and clone size come from that table; D and trimming were worked out from the DNA. This table holds 70,000 to 90,000 clones, more than 75% found once. Material for sequencing was peripheral blood. The receptor's source is a human donor in a cohort sampled during active COVID-19. The chain is built from TRBV29-1 and TRBJ2-7; 14 bases match TRBD2. CDR3 bases: TGCAGCGTCGGGACTAGCGGGGGCTACGAGCAGTACTTC. Translation: CSVGTSGGYEQYF.